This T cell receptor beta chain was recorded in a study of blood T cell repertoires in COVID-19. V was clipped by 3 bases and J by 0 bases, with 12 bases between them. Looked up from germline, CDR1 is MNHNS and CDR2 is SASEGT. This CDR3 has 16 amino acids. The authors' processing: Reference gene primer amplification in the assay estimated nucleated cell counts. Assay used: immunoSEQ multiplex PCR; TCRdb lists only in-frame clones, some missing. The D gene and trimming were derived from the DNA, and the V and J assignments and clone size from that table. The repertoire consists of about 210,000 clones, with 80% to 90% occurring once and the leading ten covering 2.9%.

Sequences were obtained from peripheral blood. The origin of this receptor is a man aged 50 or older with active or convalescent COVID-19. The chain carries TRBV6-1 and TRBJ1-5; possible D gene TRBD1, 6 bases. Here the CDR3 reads CASSDLQGYSNQPQHF. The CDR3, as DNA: TGTGCCAGCAGTGACTTACAGGGCTATAGCAATCAGCCCCAGCATTTT.